These T cell receptor beta chains were read from a single sample in a study of blood T cell repertoires in COVID-19. Assay used: immunoSEQ multiplex PCR; TCRdb lists only in-frame clones, some missing. This table holds fewer than 70,000 clones, approximately 89% found once. Sequencing input: peripheral blood. These TCRs come from a human donor in a cohort sampled during active COVID-19. The CDR3 runs from the conserved cysteine through the conserved F or W. Each record gives: clone size, D gene, V gene, J gene, CDR3 DNA, CDR3 protein. The D gene is left open where the match is weak. Size is stated for part of the rows, as once, few or many counts, or as a class when the clone is expanded.

.	.	TRBV5-1	TRBJ1-3	TGCGCCAGCAGCTTTCAGGGAACCACTGGAAACACCATATATTTT	CASSFQGTTGNTIYF
once	.	TRBV6-5	TRBJ1-1	TGTGCCAGCAGCGCCGCAAGGGGCACCCAAGCTTTCTTT	CASSAARGTQAFF
.	.	TRBV7-2	TRBJ1-2	TGTGCCAGCAGCTTAGGACTGAGGAGCTATGGCTACACCTTC	CASSLGLRSYGYTF
.	TRBD1	TRBV7-6	TRBJ2-7	TGTGCCAGCAGCTTATTAGCCAGGGGGCGTGGGGAGCAGTACTTC	CASSLLARGRGEQYF
once	TRBD1	TRBV27	TRBJ1-6	TGTGCCAGCGGGGAACAGGGGACCAATTCACCCCTCCACTTT	CASGEQGTNSPLHF
once	.	TRBV7-9	TRBJ2-1	TGTGCCAGCAGCTCCGAGGTGAATGAGCAGTTCTTC	CASSSEVNEQFF
.	TRBD2	TRBV6-2/TRBV6-3	TRBJ2-7	TGTGCCAGCAGCCTTATAGCGGGAGGGCCCCACGAGCAGTACTTC	CASSLIAGGPHEQYF
.	TRBD1	TRBV28	TRBJ1-2	TGTGCCAGCAGTCCACCTCCCGGGACAGCTAAGGACTACACCTTC	CASSPPPGTAKDYTF
.	.	TRBV9	TRBJ1-6	TGTGCCAGCAGCCTATCTACAGGGAATAATTCACCCCTCCACTTT	CASSLSTGNNSPLHF
.	.	TRBV7-3	TRBJ2-7	TGTGCCAGCAGCCCTAGAGGGGGTTACGAGCAGTACTTC	CASSPRGGYEQYF
once	.	TRBV13	TRBJ1-2	TGTGCCAGCAGCTCCGAAGGGGGACGGCGCGGTAACTATGGCTACACCTTC	CASSSEGGRRGNYGYTF
once	TRBD1	TRBV11-2	TRBJ1-1	TGTGCCAGCAGCACCCGCCGGGACAGGAACACTGAAGCTTTCTTT	CASSTRRDRNTEAFF
.	.	TRBV10-3	TRBJ2-7	TGTGCCACACTCAGGGAACAGGGCCCTGAGCAGTACTTC	CATLREQGPEQYF
.	.	TRBV11-2	TRBJ2-1	TGTGCCAGCAGCCCAGTGTCCTCCCACAATGAGCAGTTCTTC	CASSPVSSHNEQFF
.	.	TRBV6-1	TRBJ2-3	TGTGCCAGCAGTGAACGGTTCGGGTCACTTGGCACAGATACGCAGTATTTT	CASSERFGSLGTDTQYF
.	TRBD2	TRBV25-1	TRBJ2-5	TGTGCCAGCAGTGATATGGGACTAGCGGCAGAGACCCAGTACTTC	CASSDMGLAAETQYF
.	.	TRBV4-1	TRBJ1-3	TGCGCCAGCAGCCAAGGGGTTCCGAACGGGAACACCATATATTTT	CASSQGVPNGNTIYF
.	.	TRBV28	TRBJ1-5	TGTGCCAGCAGTTTACGGGGTGGTGGCAATCAGCCCCAGCATTTT	CASSLRGGGNQPQHF
.	TRBD2	TRBV28	TRBJ2-7	TGTGCCAGCAGTCCCCCGGGACTAGCGGGGAACTCCTACGAGCAGTACTTC	CASSPPGLAGNSYEQYF
.	TRBD1	TRBV28	TRBJ1-6	TGTGCCAGCAGGCAAAACCGACAGGGGCTTAATTCACCCCTCCACTTT	CASRQNRQGLNSPLHF
.	.	TRBV2	TRBJ2-7	TGTGCCAGCATAGGGACAAGGGGCCAGTTATACGAGCAGTACTTC	CASIGTRGQLYEQYF
.	TRBD1	TRBV27	TRBJ1-6	TGTGCCAGCAGTTTTGGAGGACAGGCTAATTCACCCCTCCACTTT	CASSFGGQANSPLHF
.	TRBD1	TRBV18	TRBJ1-2	TGTGCCAGCTCACCACGGACCGACAGGGCCCGCCATGGCTACACCTTC	CASSPRTDRARHGYTF
.	.	TRBV11-2	TRBJ2-6	TGTGCCAGCAGCTTAAGCGACTCTGGGGCCAACGTCCTGACTTTC	CASSLSDSGANVLTF
.	.	TRBV6-5	TRBJ2-4	TGTGCCAGCAGTTACTCTACTCTAGCCAAAAACATTCAGTACTTC	CASSYSTLAKNIQYF
.	.	TRBV3-1/TRBV3-2	TRBJ1-6	TGTGCCAGCAGCTTACGACAGGATTCCAATTCACCCCTCCACTTT	CASSLRQDSNSPLHF
.	.	TRBV6-2/TRBV6-3	TRBJ2-2	TGTGCCAGCAGTCAAATCGACAGGAACACCGGGGAGCTGTTTTTT	CASSQIDRNTGELFF
.	.	TRBV24-1	TRBJ1-5	TGTGCCACGGGGGCCCCTTATAGCAATCAGCCCCAGCATTTT	CATGAPYSNQPQHF
.	.	TRBV6-2/TRBV6-3	TRBJ1-1	TGTGCCAGCAGTCAAACAGTGGACACTGAAGCTTTCTTT	CASSQTVDTEAFF
.	TRBD1	TRBV7-9	TRBJ2-5	TGTGCCAGCAGCTTGGCCGTAAGGACAGGGGGAGAGACCCAGTACTTC	CASSLAVRTGGETQYF
.	TRBD1	TRBV19	TRBJ1-1	TGTGCCAGTTCTCAGGGGGCGCCGGGCACTGAAGCTTTCTTT	CASSQGAPGTEAFF
.	.	TRBV10-2	TRBJ2-7	TGCGCCAGCAGGGCCAGATCATACGAGCAGTACTTC	CASRARSYEQYF
.	.	TRBV6-2/TRBV6-3	TRBJ2-7	TGTGCCAGCAGTCGTAAGCAGGCTTCAGCGGACGAGCAGTACTTC	CASSRKQASADEQYF
.	TRBD1	TRBV27	TRBJ2-7	TGTGCCAGCAGTTTTAGGGACAGGGGAAACGAGCAGTACTTC	CASSFRDRGNEQYF
.	.	TRBV19	TRBJ2-2	TGTGCCAGTTCGGACAGTCAGACCAACACCGGGGAGCTGTTTTTT	CASSDSQTNTGELFF
.	.	TRBV5-1	TRBJ2-3	TGCGCCAGCAGCCTTGGGCCAATAAGCACAGATACGCAGTATTTT	CASSLGPISTDTQYF
.	.	TRBV5-4	TRBJ1-2	TGTGCCAGCTCCTTGGACAGCAGCTATGGCTACACCTTC	CASSLDSSYGYTF
.	.	TRBV9	TRBJ1-1	TGTGCCAGCAGCGTAAAACAGACGAACACTGAAGCTTTCTTT	CASSVKQTNTEAFF
few	TRBD1	TRBV9	TRBJ1-2	TGTGCCAGCAGCCGACAGGGGGCGGGAGGCTACACCTTC	CASSRQGAGGYTF
.	.	TRBV10-3	TRBJ1-4	TGTGCCATCAGTGAGCCCACAGGGATGAATGAAAAACTGTTTTTT	CAISEPTGMNEKLFF
.	.	TRBV30	TRBJ1-1	TGTGCCTGGACGGGGGATTCGCTACCCAACACTGAAGCTTTCTTT	CAWTGDSLPNTEAFF